A single TCR beta chain is shown here with its context. Its antigen remains undetermined. There are no base qualities to consult, and no much larger clone falls within one base. The data derive from a study of shared clonotypes between healthy human individuals (dated by TCRdb to 2020 to 2022). Context from the whole study: The cohort comprised a couple of women and a few men aged 18 to 49 years. To estimate repertoire size and how much clonotype sharing occurs between individuals, the study deeply sequenced the blood TCR repertoires of five healthy adults. Between about 0.85 and 9.5 billion PBMCs per donor were obtained by leukapheresis. For each donor, three plates each were used for CD4 naive and CD4 memory, two plates were used for CD8 naive, and one plate was used for CD8 memory. Libraries were prepared and TCR repertoires were sequenced by different laboratories using diverse techniques, in order to increase sequencing depth and limit assay-specific biases.

Healthy HIV-negative adults with no recently reported acute infections or vaccinations were included as donors. Every donor was a Caucasian adult residing in Nashville, Tennessee, USA. Magnetic negative selection was used to enrich CD4+ T cells, after which naive cells were positively selected on CD45RA and the negative fraction became the memory subset. Blood was obtained by leukapheresis, after which PBMCs were separated by Ficoll-Histopaque density gradient centrifugation and cryopreserved in liquid nitrogen vapor phase. Purity and quantity of every magnetically sorted T cell population were checked by analytical flow cytometry. Genomic DNA was isolated from each sorted fraction and quantified by UV absorbance on a Nanodrop 2000c. CDR3 length: 15 amino acids, cysteine to phenylalanine. Of all the DNA, just the CDR3 is kept, 45 bases in frame from base 1. From a lookup of the germline V gene, CDR1 and CDR2 are MDHEN and SYDVKM. Trimming costs V 8 bases and J 0 bases, and their ends lie 14 bases apart.

Using the deep immunoSEQ assay, TCR CDR3 regions were amplified from genomic DNA by multiplex PCR. Extracted genomic DNA from each cell subset was spread evenly across all wells of several immunoSEQ 96-well plates, with each plate serving as a replicate. Each replicate PCR for sorted subsets received roughly 0.2 ug genomic DNA, equal to about 30,000 T cell genomes. Purified libraries were quantified with a Qubit 3.0 fluorometer, sized on a Bioanalyzer 2100, and re-quantified with the KAPA Library Quantification kit. Each immunoSEQ 96-well plate was sequenced on its own single-read 150-cycle Illumina NextSeq 550 flow cell. As for the original processing: Because the immunoSEQ output held only junctional sequences and lacked quality scores, the filtering could not match the filtering applied to full-length reads. To assign V/J genes and CDR3, sequences were annotated against IMGT germline references using PyIR, a Python wrapper for IgBLAST v1.9. Reads were removed for weak V/J assignments (E-value above 1e-6), missing CDR3, stop codons, out-of-frame junctions, or ambiguous translated residues. V3J clonotypes were defined as sequences sharing the same inferred V gene, J gene, and CDR3 amino acid sequence. Percentage overlap between repertoires was computed as shared unique clonotypes divided by the size of the smaller repertoire. Richness of each repertoire was evaluated using RTK rarefaction, the Chao1 estimator, and Recon v2.1 estimates of unobserved clonotypes. Generation probabilities for all TCRbeta clonotypes obtained by the gDNA method from a handful of donors were computed using OLGA. TCRdb retrieved this table from immuneACCESS and kept in-frame rearrangements only. Not all clones are present; in checked studies, unresolved V genes account for under half, and no reason is known for the remainder. The DNA was the basis for D and trimming; V, J and clone size are from that table. In this sample the table shows 2 million to 2.5 million clones, 85% to 95% of which occur a single time. The leading ten clones occupy 0.39% of the sample.

Results and caveats for the whole study, not just this receptor: Only blood was sampled, and tissue TCR repertoires likely differ from those in blood. The small number of donors limited the genetic and exposure-history diversity represented. Sharing across a handful of donors was observed for around 5% of naive CD4, less than 4% of naive CD8, 2% to 2.5% of memory CD4, and 0.4% of memory CD8 clonotypes. Larger estimated clonotype richness was generally found for naive subsets than for memory subsets. Compared with non-shared clonotypes, clonotypes shared by all four sorted-subset donors had higher generation probabilities. Rarefaction of sorted-subset datasets indicated incomplete sequencing despite the large sequencing depth. Pairwise subsampling indicated that sequencing depth was expected to affect the degree of clonotype sharing among donors.

The chain employs TRBV28 and TRBJ1-5; the D segment could be TRBD1, given 5 matching bases. Sequencing was performed on naive CD4+ T cells from PBMCs. The cell subset or site label for this specimen denotes: CD45RA+ positively selected. This TCR derives from a man younger than 30 in good health. Some clones in this sample may be carry-over from other donors' samples. The CDR3 loop reads CASWRTLYSNQPQHF. Read as DNA, the sequence is TGTGCCAGCTGGCGGACACTTTATAGCAATCAGCCCCAGCATTTT. Here the CDR3 is joined to the reference TRBV28 and TRBJ1-5 genes, and the full variable domain is: DVKVTQSSRYLVKRTGEKVFLECVQDMDHENMFWYRQDPGLGLRLIYFSYDVKMKEKGDIPEGYSVSREKKERFSLILESASTNQTSMYLCASWRTLYSNQPQHFGDGTRLSIL.